The 30 T cell receptor beta chains reported below all come from one sample, sequenced in a study of persistence of HIV-infected CD4 T cells. The immunoSEQ assay was version 4, run in survey mode. Libraries were prepared by immunoSEQ multiplex PCR; TCRdb keeps only in-frame clonotypes and omits some of them. The data show some 41,000 clones, less than 90% seen once. For these receptors, no antigen is known. The stimulus was lysate of CMV-infected fibroblasts, 9 to 10 ug/mL. CD40L/CD69 double-negative CD45RO-high memory CD4+ T cells were collected. The sequencing used CD4+ T cells sorted from PBMCs after approximately 19-hour stimulation, collected from a patient who received antiretroviral therapy. Receptors were obtained from an adult man with HIV who was CMV-seropositive.

The sample holds one count of this clone. The chain couples TRBV2 to TRBJ1-1; D ambiguous. Trimming pared 3 bases from V and 1 base from J, leaving 9 bases between. Looked up from germline, CDR1 is SNHLY and CDR2 is FYNNEI. CDR3 length equals 14 residues. The CDR3 DNA is TGTGCCAGCAGTGATAGGCGGGGGAACACTGAAGCTTTCTTT. It encodes CASSDRRGNTEAFF.

Only a few counts were recorded for this clone. This chain joins TRBV2 and TRBJ2-2; D not resolved. The germline V gene has CDR1 SNHLY and CDR2 FYNNEI. The V gene lost 6 bases and the J gene lost 1 base, with 12 bases spanning the gap. The CDR3 is 15 residues long. CDR3 in amino acids: CASSPLLRNTGELFF. The CDR3, as DNA: TGTGCCAGCAGCCCACTACTCCGGAACACCGGGGAGCTGTTTTTT.

The chain has TRBV12-2 and TRBJ1-1; the DNA was not compared with TRBD1, the D call given in the table. TRBV12-2 is designated a pseudogene. The CDR3 length is 15 residues. The CDR3 loop is CASRPGQTMNTEAFF. CDR3 nucleotide sequence: TGTGCAAGTCGCCCGGGACAGACTATGAACACTGAAGCTTTCTTT.

This chain uses TRBV27 with TRBJ1-2; D possibly corresponds to TRBD1 (5 bases). CDR3 length equals 17 residues. The V end was cut by 5 bases, the J end by 0 bases, with 19 bases between. From germline, CDR1 is MNHEY and CDR2 SMNVEV (reference sequence). CDR3 sequence: CASSPLLRDRTNYGYTF. The CDR3 DNA reads as TGTGCCAGCAGTCCACTTCTCCGGGACCGAACTAACTATGGCTACACCTTC.

The chain recombines TRBV10-3 with TRBJ2-7, with 9 positions matching TRBD1. This CDR3 is built from 16 residues. CDR1 is ENHRY, CDR2 SYGVKD, per germline. V lost 6 bases, J lost 0 bases, and 9 bases stayed unmatched. The DNA for the CDR3 is TGTGCCATCAGACCCGGCGACAGGGGGAGCTCCTACGAGCAGTACTTC. Translation: CAIRPGDRGSSYEQYF.

The J gene is TRBJ1-1, the V gene TRBV18, with D hard to call. Germline assignment: CDR1 KGHSH and CDR2 LQKENI. Trimming cost V 0 bases and J 7 bases, with 6 bases left between them. The CDR3 is made up of 12 amino acids. The CDR3 nucleotides are TGTGCCAGCTCACCACCGTTGGGTGAAGCTTTCTTT. Protein product: CASSPPLGEAFF.

The CDR3 region has the DNA TGTGCCTGGGGCTTCGGGTCAAATAATGAGCAGTTCTTC. Its protein product is CAWGFGSNNEQFF. The chain joins TRBV30 to TRBJ2-1; D is undetermined. Trimming removed 5 bases from V and 7 bases from J, with 15 bases in between. The CDR3 has 13 amino acids. The germline gives CDR1 GTSNPN, CDR2 SVGIG (reference sequence).

V gene TRBV11-1 combines with J gene TRBJ1-3, with a tentative D call TRBD1 (5 bases). V was cut by 5 bases and J by 7 bases, with 15 bases left in between. Germline-derived CDR1 and CDR2 are SGHAT and FQDESV (reference sequence). The CDR3 contains 14 residues. The CDR3 nucleotides are TGTGCCAGCAGCCTCTACGGGGCAGCCAACACCATATATTTT. This translates into CASSLYGAANTIYF.

This chain links TRBV4-1 with TRBJ2-2; 13 positions match TRBD2. Germline CDR1 and CDR2: MGHRA and YSYEKL. The CDR3 contains 15 residues. Losses at the gene ends were 3 bases for V and 11 bases for J; bases not matched to a gene: 6. The chain's CDR3 is CASSQKLAGGGELFF. CDR3 nucleotides: TGCGCCAGCAGCCAGAAACTAGCGGGGGGGGGAGAGCTGTTTTTT.

In its sample, this clone was seen a few times. The chain recombines TRBV9 with TRBJ1-2, with a possible D match to TRBD1 (5 bases). The CDR3 extends over 14 amino acids. V gave up 3 bases and J gave up 6 bases, with 15 bases separating them. CDR1 and CDR2 from the germline V gene are SGDLS and YYNGEE. The CDR3 DNA reads TGTGCCAGCAGCGCGGGGGGACTCCCACATGGCTACACCTTC. It specifies CASSAGGLPHGYTF.

In DNA, the CDR3 is TGTGCCAGCAGCCGGGGTCGTAGCTCCTACGAGCAGTACTTC. It yields the protein CASSRGRSSYEQYF. The chain recombines TRBV3-1 (or the pseudogene TRBV3-2) with TRBJ2-7, with no clear D. V was clipped by 4 bases and J by 0 bases, with 10 bases between them. This CDR3 region has 14 residues. Germline V CDR1 and CDR2: LGHDT, YNNKEL (reference sequence).

This rearrangement joins TRBV10-3 to TRBJ1-1; D is uncertain. Trimming removed 7 bases at V and 2 bases at J, with 11 bases between. The germline gives CDR1 ENHRY, CDR2 SYGVKD. The CDR3 runs 13 residues. As DNA, the CDR3 is TGTGCCATCAATATGGACCTAAACACTGAAGCTTTCTTT. It codes for CAINMDLNTEAFF.

The V and J genes are TRBV4-2 and TRBJ2-3, with 12 bases aligning to TRBD2. The germline CDR1 and CDR2 sequences are LGHNA and YNFKEQ. This CDR3 comprises 17 residues. Losses at the gene ends were 0 bases for V and 5 bases for J; bases not matched to a gene: 6. CDR3 DNA: TGTGCCAGCAGCCAAGAGGCGACTAGCGGGGGAGGAGATACGCAGTATTTT. Protein sequence: CASSQEATSGGGDTQYF.

The chain combines TRBV5-5 with TRBJ1-1; TRBD1 is a possible D gene (5 bases). Trimming took off 0 bases at V and 0 bases at J, with 9 bases between the two ends. This CDR3 has 15 amino acids. Germline CDR1 reads SGHKS; CDR2 reads YYEKEE (reference sequence). For the CDR3, the DNA is TGTGCCAGCAGCTTGGCGGCGGGGGTGAACACTGAAGCTTTCTTT. It codes for CASSLAAGVNTEAFF.

The chain joins TRBV5-6 to TRBJ2-4; weak D call: TRBD1 (6 bases). Germline CDR1 is SGHDT and CDR2 is YYEEEE. CDR3 length: 16 amino acids. The V and J ends lost 2 bases and 0 bases respectively, with 12 bases between them. The DNA of the CDR3 is TGTGCCAGCAGCTTTGGACAGTTAATAGCCAAAAACATTCAGTACTTC. Translation gives CASSFGQLIAKNIQYF.

This clone is a singleton in its sample. The J gene is TRBJ2-7, the V gene TRBV7-9, with D possibly TRBD1 on 5 matching bases. The CDR3 consists of 13 residues. V lost 7 bases, J lost 5 bases, and 15 bases lay in between. CDR1 SEHNR and CDR2 FQNEAQ come from the germline V gene (reference sequence). For the CDR3, the DNA is TGTGCCAGCACCGGGCAGGGAAGGGACGAGCAGTACTTC. Amino acids: CASTGQGRDEQYF.

V and J are TRBV27 and TRBJ2-2; D ambiguous. The germline V gene encodes CDR1 MNHEY and CDR2 SMNVEV (reference sequence). The CDR3 has 16 residues. Trimming pared 0 bases from V and 0 bases from J, leaving 8 bases between. The CDR3 region is CASSLSPPPNTGELFF. The CDR3 DNA follows: TGTGCCAGCAGTTTATCACCGCCGCCGAACACCGGGGAGCTGTTTTTT.

The chain has TRBV5-4 and TRBJ2-1, with 10 bases fitting TRBD1. Germline V gene lookup returns CDR1 SGHNT and CDR2 YYREEE (reference sequence). This CDR3 has 15 amino acids. Trimming took 4 bases from V and 6 from J; bases not matched to a gene: 7. The CDR3 coding sequence is TGTGCCAGCAGCCCGTCGGGACAGGGGTTCAATGAGCAGTTCTTC. Translation gives CASSPSGQGFNEQFF.

The chain carries TRBV19 and TRBJ2-6; maybe TRBD1 (6 bases). This CDR3 is built from 15 residues. Germline lookup yields CDR1 LNHDA and CDR2 SQIVND (reference sequence). V lost 9 bases, J lost 2 bases, and 14 bases lay in between. CDR3 DNA sequence: TGTGCCAGCATGGGGGCGGACGCTGGGGCCAACGTCCTGACTTTC. Protein: CASMGADAGANVLTF.

The chain recombines TRBV12-5 with TRBJ2-6; D is unresolved. CDR3 length: 17 amino acids. The germline CDR1 and CDR2 sequences are LGHNT and FRNRAP. Trimming took 2 bases from V and 0 from J, leaving 11 bases between them. CDR3 bases: TGTGCTAGTGGTTTGTACCGTCCAGGCTCTGGGGCCAACGTCCTGACTTTC. It is translated as CASGLYRPGSGANVLTF.

The genes are TRBV10-2 and TRBJ2-1; D is undetermined. This CDR3 has 12 amino acids. V was cut by 1 base and J by 9 bases, with 7 bases left in between. The germline V gene has CDR1 WSHSY and CDR2 SAAADI. CDR3 coding DNA: TGCGCCAGCAGTGAGTTCGGTGGTGAGCAGTTCTTC. It is translated as CASSEFGGEQFF.

The V gene is TRBV18, the J gene TRBJ1-5; D remains unclear. The CDR3 loop spans 13 amino acids. V was trimmed by 3 bases and J by 6 bases, leaving 9 bases between them. CDR1 and CDR2 from the germline V gene are KGHSH and LQKENI. In DNA form, the CDR3 reads TGTGCCAGCTCACCGCAGGAGAGTCAGCCCCAGCATTTT. This translates into CASSPQESQPQHF.

The chain has TRBV3-1 (or the pseudogene TRBV3-2) and TRBJ1-1; TRBD1 agrees at 9 bases. The CDR3 length is 12 residues. Germline V CDR1 and CDR2: LGHDT, YNNKEL (reference sequence). Trimming removed 5 bases from V and 9 bases from J; junction bases left unmatched: 4. The CDR3 nucleotides read TGTGCCAGCAGCGCTACAGGGGGCCAAGCTTTCTTT. Residues: CASSATGGQAFF.

V gene TRBV3-1 (or the pseudogene TRBV3-2) combines with J gene TRBJ2-1; no reliable D call. CDR1 and CDR2 (germline): LGHDT, YNNKEL (reference sequence). The length of the CDR3 is 12 residues. V was trimmed by 2 bases and J by 9 bases, leaving 8 bases between them. The CDR3 sequence: CASSQTSVEQFF. DNA for the CDR3: TGTGCCAGCAGCCAAACGAGCGTTGAGCAGTTCTTC.

This chain connects TRBV28 to TRBJ1-3; no reliable D call. Per germline, CDR1 MDHEN and CDR2 SYDVKM. The germline V and J ends were trimmed by 4 bases and 4 bases, with 14 bases remaining between them. The CDR3 consists of 15 residues. The CDR3 coding sequence is TGTGCCAGCAGTTCCTGGGCTCTGCTAGGAAACACCATATATTTT. Its protein is CASSSWALLGNTIYF.

The J gene is TRBJ2-2, the V gene TRBV3-1 (or the pseudogene TRBV3-2), with TRBD1 matching over 8 bases. This CDR3 region has 17 residues. Germline CDR1 is LGHDT and CDR2 is YNNKEL (reference sequence). The V segment lost 4 bases and the J segment 0 bases; nucleotides outside the gene matches: 7. For the CDR3, the DNA is TGTGCCAGCAGCCCCTACCGGGACAGGTCGAACACCGGGGAGCTGTTTTTT. This translates into CASSPYRDRSNTGELFF.

V gene TRBV5-1 combines with J gene TRBJ2-3; 9 bases are a match to TRBD2. J gave up 2 bases and V 0 bases, and 7 bases lay outside the gene matches. CDR3 length: 17 residues. CDR1 SGHRS and CDR2 YFSETQ come from the germline V gene. In DNA, the CDR3 is TGCGCCAGCAGCTTGGGGATCGGCGGGGGGGCCACAGATACGCAGTATTTT. The encoded protein is CASSLGIGGGATDTQYF.

This chain links TRBV28 with TRBJ1-6; D unclear. With 2 bases removed from V and 7 bases from J, the gap between germline ends came to 9 bases. The CDR3 runs 14 residues. Germline CDR1 and CDR2: MDHEN and SYDVKM. In DNA, the CDR3 is TGTGCCAGCAGTTTAGGGCGGGGAAATTCACCCCTCCACTTT. It specifies CASSLGRGNSPLHF.

This clone has only a few counts. The gene calls are TRBV5-8 and TRBJ2-3, with D uncertain. Germline V gene data show CDR1 as SGHTS and CDR2 as YDEGEE. CDR3 size: 13 residues. V shed 4 bases and J shed 4 bases, with 10 bases lying between them. Here the CDR3 DNA reads TGTGCCAGCAGCCCCCTGGTATCAGATACGCAGTATTTT. This encodes CASSPLVSDTQYF.

The table lists this clone with a count of one. This chain uses TRBV7-3 with TRBJ2-3; TRBD1 matches at 9 bases. This CDR3 region has 15 residues. The germline V gene has CDR1 SGHTA and CDR2 FQGTGA. V shed 3 bases and J 1 base; nucleotides not matched to a gene: 2. CDR3 amino acids: CASSLGQGRTDTQYF. The CDR3 DNA sequence: TGTGCCAGCAGCTTGGGACAGGGCCGCACAGATACGCAGTATTTT.